Listed below are T cell receptor beta chains from one sample, sequenced in a study of blood T cells in healthy people across ages. TCRdb reanalysed the 5' RACE reads using MiXCR and keeps one entry per CDR3 protein. The sample holds 780,000 or so distinct CDR3 sequences, 56% seen once. The sample consisted of blood. These receptors were taken from a man between 35 and 55 years old in good health. CDR3s include the opening cysteine and the closing phenylalanine or tryptophan. The order of the fields is V gene, J gene, CDR3 protein.

V: TRBV27; J: TRBJ1-6; CDR3: CASSLRLSSYNSPLHF
V: TRBV3-1; J: TRBJ1-5; CDR3: CASSQMSNQPQHF
V: TRBV29-1; J: TRBJ2-5; CDR3: CSVAVLQQETQYF
V: TRBV6-5; J: TRBJ2-1; CDR3: CASSYKAGVGSEQFF
V: TRBV20-1; J: TRBJ1-1; CDR3: CSASRSSEDTEAFF
V: TRBV10-3; J: TRBJ1-1; CDR3: CAIRTTNTEAFF
V: TRBV7-2; J: TRBJ2-1; CDR3: CASSLTTLAGRFNEQFF
V: TRBV7-2; J: TRBJ1-2; CDR3: CASSLDGGGIGYGYTF
V: TRBV3-1; J: TRBJ2-1; CDR3: CASSQQPGLTYEQFF
V: TRBV27; J: TRBJ2-7; CDR3: CASSYAPGQGPLEQYF
V: TRBV7-8; J: .; CDR3: CASSPDRDRTNYEQYF
V: TRBV28; J: TRBJ2-5; CDR3: CASSSHFRTDQETQYF
V: TRBV4-3; J: TRBJ2-7; CDR3: CASSQEWGLSYEQYF
V: TRBV2; J: TRBJ1-6; CDR3: CASSWNAGDSPLHF
V: TRBV28; J: TRBJ1-6; CDR3: CASSLPGSRGSPLHF
V: TRBV18; J: TRBJ2-5; CDR3: CASSPGPAKTQYF
V: TRBV20-1; J: TRBJ1-6; CDR3: CSASSGGGSYNSPLHF
V: TRBV10-3; J: TRBJ2-1; CDR3: CAISEGTGVTNEQFF
V: TRBV7-2; J: TRBJ2-7; CDR3: CASSPPLRDFRTSGNYEQYF
V: TRBV18; J: TRBJ2-7; CDR3: CASSPASSYEQYF
V: TRBV7-3; J: TRBJ2-6; CDR3: CASSLFRSGANVLTF
V: TRBV7-2; J: TRBJ1-4; CDR3: CASSSGQGDEKLFF
V: TRBV6-2/TRBV6-3; J: TRBJ2-2; CDR3: CASRVHRDAGELFF
V: TRBV12-3/TRBV12-4; J: TRBJ2-1; CDR3: CASSFLRGEGVEQFF
V: TRBV28; J: TRBJ1-5; CDR3: CASSSPGQTNQPQHF
V: TRBV24-1; J: TRBJ2-1; CDR3: CATMSRGTETYNEQFF
V: TRBV7-2; J: TRBJ2-3; CDR3: CASSLALLARTDTQYF
V: TRBV12-3/TRBV12-4; J: TRBJ2-3; CDR3: CASSLGPQRVTDTQYF
V: TRBV20-1; J: TRBJ2-5; CDR3: CSVQSVMETQYF
V: TRBV28; J: TRBJ2-2; CDR3: CASSLYAGVHTGELFF
V: TRBV11-2; J: TRBJ2-5; CDR3: CASSSLRGSGETQYF
V: TRBV18; J: TRBJ2-6; CDR3: CASSGTGASGANVLTF
V: TRBV12-3/TRBV12-4; J: TRBJ2-7; CDR3: CASNREGLAGAEQYF
V: TRBV7-9; J: TRBJ1-5; CDR3: CASSSLDRPQHF
V: TRBV5-8; J: TRBJ2-3; CDR3: CASSLVLQRSTDTQYF
V: TRBV7-2; J: TRBJ2-3; CDR3: CASRLQGSTDTQYF
V: TRBV3-1; J: TRBJ2-7; CDR3: CASSHRQQTGNEQYF
V: TRBV20-1; J: TRBJ1-2; CDR3: CSASETGEAYGYTF
V: TRBV4-3; J: TRBJ2-1; CDR3: CASSQGFITSYNEQFF
V: TRBV7-3; J: TRBJ2-5; CDR3: CASSPGTSGGTQYF
V: TRBV7-2; J: TRBJ2-3; CDR3: CASSLGTGGRSDTQYF
V: TRBV7-9; J: TRBJ2-7; CDR3: CASSLAAQEAGYF
V: TRBV3-1; J: .; CDR3: CASSRRKTSGTPYEQYF
V: TRBV7-2; J: TRBJ2-7; CDR3: CASSLAGGMGYEQYF
V: TRBV6-1; J: TRBJ2-6; CDR3: CASSAEGSGANVLTF